The rows below give T cell receptor beta chains drawn from one sample of a study of graft-versus-host responses after intestinal transplantation. The repertoire was sequenced with immunoSEQ multiplex PCR; TCRdb's copy has only in-frame clones and lacks some. This table has about 97,000 clones, about 93% appearing once. The starting material was PBMCs, obtained roughly 410 days after intestinal transplant. Receptors were obtained from a human patient who received an intestinal transplant, so some T cells may come from the graft donor. Both conserved end residues are part of each CDR3.

j_call | v_call | cdr3_aa
TRBJ1-1 | TRBV7-9 | CASSLTTANTEAFF
TRBJ1-1 | TRBV9 | CASSVTDRGAEAFF
TRBJ2-1 | TRBV5-8 | CASSPGTGFYNEQFF
TRBJ2-1 | TRBV11-3 | CASSLGASGGQFF
TRBJ1-3 | TRBV7-2 | CASSLVGTVSGNTIYF
TRBJ2-7 | TRBV9 | CASSPGSVGYEQYF
TRBJ2-5 | TRBV7-9 | CASSLILETQYF
TRBJ2-7 | TRBV7-9 | CASSRTSNEQYF
TRBJ1-3 | TRBV11-2 | CASSPRILSGNTIYF
TRBJ2-7 | TRBV2 | CASRYSYEQYF
TRBJ1-6 | TRBV2 | CASSRDHNSPLHF
TRBJ2-3 | TRBV29-1 | CSVVSGGADTQYF
TRBJ2-2 | TRBV7-8 | CASSSRTVPLGNTGELFF
TRBJ2-2 | TRBV11-1 | CALGGSGNTGELFF
TRBJ1-2 | TRBV6-1 | CASSPQGTYGYTF
TRBJ1-1 | TRBV28 | CASSRERQMNTEAFF
TRBJ1-1 | TRBV6-1 | CASNTGAEAFF
TRBJ1-2 | TRBV6-5 | CASSYSISYGYTF
TRBJ2-1 | TRBV5-1 | CASSLAWGAHNEQFF
TRBJ1-5 | TRBV19 | CASSRDRGGNQPQHF
TRBJ1-4 | TRBV12-5 | CASGLGEKLFF
TRBJ2-7 | TRBV5-4 | CASSFSGGSYEQYF
TRBJ2-4 | TRBV7-2 | CASSNGGVRIQYF
TRBJ1-5 | TRBV6-1 | CASSEVDRGRQPQHF
TRBJ2-1 | TRBV4-1 | CASSQDGGLQFF
TRBJ1-5 | TRBV10-3 | CAISDQGQGSTSPQHF
TRBJ1-4 | TRBV5-1 | CASSLGGTNEKLFF
TRBJ1-1 | TRBV7-2 | CASNGIQLTEAFF